In its sample, the clone carrying this T cell receptor (beta chain) was seen a few times. No antigen is known for it. TCRdb recomputed calls from the 5' RACE reads with MiXCR, one row per CDR3 protein. The sample yields some 150,000 distinct CDR3 sequences, 19% seen once. These data originate in a study of T-cell memory formation after mild COVID-19. On the study more broadly: Clustering of TCRs was largely donor specific.

General observations from the study: The authors did not confirm SARS-CoV-2 specificity of second-wave clones peaking day 37. Most CD4+ clones that shrank were in CM and EM, while CD8+ ones turned up in EMRA. Day 15 to 85 contracting clones showed balanced CD4/CD8; day 15 to 37 expanders favored CD4+.

Deletions cut 4 bases from V and 7 bases from J, with 17 bases between. CDR3 size: 14 residues. Germline CDR1 and CDR2: SGHRS and YFSETQ. Sample: PBMCs or a T cell subset sorted from them (not recorded which). The chain links TRBV5-1 to TRBJ1-2; D may be TRBD1 (6 bases). The receptor was isolated from an adult woman who had mild COVID-19 (a few samples of this study predate the infection). Cell type and time point are not known. Here the CDR3 reads CASSTGQKAGGYTF. CDR3 nucleotide sequence: TGCGCCAGCAGCACCGGACAGAAGGCAGGTGGCTACACCTTC.